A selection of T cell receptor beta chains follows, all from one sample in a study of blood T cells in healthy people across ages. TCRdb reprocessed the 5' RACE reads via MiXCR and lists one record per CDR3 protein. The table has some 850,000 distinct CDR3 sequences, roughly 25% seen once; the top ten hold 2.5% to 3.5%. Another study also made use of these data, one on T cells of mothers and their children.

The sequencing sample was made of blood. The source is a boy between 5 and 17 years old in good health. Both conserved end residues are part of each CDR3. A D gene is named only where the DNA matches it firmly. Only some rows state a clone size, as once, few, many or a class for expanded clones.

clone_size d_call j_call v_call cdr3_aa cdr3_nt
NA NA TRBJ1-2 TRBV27 CASSSAGLSYGYTF TGTGCCAGCAGTTCTGCGGGTTTGAGCTATGGCTACACCTTC
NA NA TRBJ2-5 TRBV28 CASNSLGEETQYF TGTGCCAGCAATAGCCTAGGGGAGGAGACCCAGTACTTC
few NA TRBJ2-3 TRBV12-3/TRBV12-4 CASSFRQLGTDTQYF TGTGCCAGCAGTTTCCGACAGCTAGGCACAGATACGCAGTATTTT
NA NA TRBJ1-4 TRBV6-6 CASGMRAANEKLFF TGTGCCAGCGGCATGAGGGCAGCTAATGAAAAACTGTTTTTT
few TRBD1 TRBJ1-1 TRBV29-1 CSVLTGANTEAFF TGCAGCGTTCTAACAGGGGCGAACACTGAAGCTTTCTTT
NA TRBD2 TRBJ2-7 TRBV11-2 CASSEGLAGYSYEQYF TGTGCCAGCAGCGAGGGTCTAGCGGGTTATTCCTACGAGCAGTACTTC
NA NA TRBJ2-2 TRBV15 CATSRDKSGELFF TGTGCCACCAGCAGAGATAAGAGCGGGGAGCTGTTTTTT
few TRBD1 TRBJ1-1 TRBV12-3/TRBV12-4 CASSLVGTGLSFF TGTGCCAGCAGTTTAGTTGGGACAGGGTTGTCTTTCTTT
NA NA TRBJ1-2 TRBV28 CASRSPINYGYTF TGTGCCAGCAGATCCCCAATTAACTATGGCTACACCTTC
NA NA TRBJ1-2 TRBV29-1 CSVEAGTIGYTF TGCAGCGTGGAGGCAGGGACAATTGGCTACACCTTC
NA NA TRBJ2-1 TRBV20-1 CSAGGAEYNEQFF TGCAGTGCGGGCGGGGCAGAGTACAATGAGCAGTTCTTC
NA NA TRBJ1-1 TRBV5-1 CASSSWGNTEAFF TGCGCCAGCAGCTCCTGGGGAAACACTGAAGCTTTCTTT
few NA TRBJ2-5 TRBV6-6 CASSNLAIETQYF TGTGCCAGCAGTAACCTAGCGATCGAGACCCAGTACTTC
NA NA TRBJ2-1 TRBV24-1 CATSDLRDRERFF TGTGCCACCAGTGACTTGCGGGATCGAGAGCGGTTCTTC
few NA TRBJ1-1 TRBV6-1 CASSEVADTEAFF TGTGCCAGCAGTGAAGTAGCGGACACTGAAGCTTTCTTT
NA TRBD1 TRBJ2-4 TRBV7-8 CASRIQGAQMYF TGTGCCAGCAGGATACAGGGGGCGCAAATGTACTTC
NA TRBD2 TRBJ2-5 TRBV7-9 CASSPRGAGGQETQYF TGTGCCAGCAGCCCCAGGGGAGCGGGGGGTCAAGAGACCCAGTACTTC
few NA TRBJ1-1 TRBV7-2 CASSLISWLKNTEAFF TGTGCCAGCAGCTTGATTTCCTGGTTAAAGAACACTGAAGCTTTCTTT
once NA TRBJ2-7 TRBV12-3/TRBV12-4 CASSTSLLEQYF TGTGCCAGCAGTACTAGTCTGCTCGAGCAGTACTTC
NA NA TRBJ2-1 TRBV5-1 CASSLLGANNEQFF TGCGCCAGCAGCTTGCTTGGGGCAAACAATGAGCAGTTCTTC
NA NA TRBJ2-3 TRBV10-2 CASSEGGRADTQYF TGCGCCAGCAGTGAGGGGGGAAGGGCAGATACGCAGTATTTT
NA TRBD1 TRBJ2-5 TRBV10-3 CAISEFGDRAQETQYF TGTGCCATCAGTGAATTCGGTGACAGGGCCCAAGAGACCCAGTACTTC
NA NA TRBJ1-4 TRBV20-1 CSARPAGKGEKLFF TGCAGTGCTAGACCGGCAGGCAAGGGTGAAAAACTGTTTTTT